What follows are 27 T cell receptor beta chains derived from one specimen sequenced in a study of cytomegalovirus exposure and HLA in healthy donors. It was with 60 Vbeta and 13 Jbeta primers that the PCR ran. The assay was immunoSEQ multiplex PCR, and TCRdb's table has in-frame clones only and misses some. The sample has fewer than 150,000 clones, and its top ten clones hold roughly 2%. What was sequenced was PBMCs. These receptors came from a woman aged 55-70 years in good health and CMV-seronegative.

This rearrangement joins TRBV30 to TRBJ1-5; D is unresolved. V dropped 0 bases and J dropped 4 bases, with 10 bases sitting between them. The germline CDR1 and CDR2 sequences are GTSNPN and SVGIG (reference sequence). The CDR3 is 14 amino acids. As DNA, the CDR3 is TGTGCCTGGAGTGTGTCTACGTTAAATCAGCCCCAGCATTTT. This encodes CAWSVSTLNQPQHF.

The V and J genes are TRBV10-1 and TRBJ2-6; 8 bases fit TRBD1. The CDR3 has 13 residues. With 10 bases clipped from V and 12 bases from J, the junction kept 11 bases outside the gene matches. Looked up from germline, CDR1 is WNHNN and CDR2 is SYGVQD (reference sequence). This CDR3 is CAIPDRARSVLTF. The CDR3 DNA reads TGCGCCATCCCGGACAGGGCAAGATCCGTCCTGACTTTC.

A remark on this clone: Other DNA sequences in the sample encode the same CDR3. The V call is TRBV6-5, the J call TRBJ2-7; 8 nucleotides align to TRBD1. V gave up 6 bases and J gave up 1 base; unmatched junction bases: 8. Germline V gives CDR1 MNHEY, CDR2 SVGAGI. This CDR3 spans 15 amino acids. CDR3 sequence (DNA): TGTGCCAGCAGCCAAGGACAGGGACGGTCCTACGAGCAGTACTTC. It specifies CASSQGQGRSYEQYF.

V is TRBV5-4 and J is TRBJ2-3; D unclear. CDR1 is SGHNT, CDR2 YYREEE, per germline (reference sequence). This CDR3 is built from 14 residues. Trimming removed 0 bases at V and 3 bases at J, with 8 bases between. The CDR3 nucleotides read TGTGCCAGCAGCTTGGACGGCGGTACAGATACGCAGTATTTT. Amino acid sequence: CASSLDGGTDTQYF. Full variable domain (rest looked up from reference TRBV5-4 and TRBJ2-3): ETGVTQSPTHLIKTRGQQVTLRCSSQSGHNTVSWYQQALGQGPQFIFQYYREEENGRGNFPPRFSGLQFPNYSSELNVNALELDDSALYLCASSLDGGTDTQYFGPGTRLTVL.

The chain employs TRBV10-2 and TRBJ2-7, with a tentative D call TRBD2 (5 bases). In germline, CDR1 is WSHSY, CDR2 SAAADI. The V end lost 5 bases, the J end lost 3 bases, and 17 bases lay between the germline ends. The CDR3 is 15 amino acids. The CDR3 region has the DNA TGCGCCAGCAGTACCCAAGCGGCGCATCACTACGAGCAGTACTTC. Protein sequence: CASSTQAAHHYEQYF.

A word on this clone: In the same sample, other DNA sequences code for this CDR3. V is TRBV5-1 and J is TRBJ2-7, with D hard to call. From germline, CDR1 is SGHRS and CDR2 YFSETQ. Deletions cut 0 bases from V and 0 bases from J, with 10 bases between. CDR3 length: 15 residues. The CDR3 here is CASSLEAGPSYEQYF. The CDR3 region has the DNA TGCGCCAGCAGCTTGGAGGCAGGTCCCTCCTACGAGCAGTACTTC.

This chain connects TRBV28 to TRBJ2-7; D possibly corresponds to TRBD1 (5 bases). This CDR3 is built from 15 residues. Germline CDR1 is MDHEN and CDR2 is SYDVKM. Deletions cut 6 bases from V and 0 bases from J, with 15 bases between. CDR3 residues: CASSPGIPSSYEQYF. Written as DNA, the CDR3 is TGTGCCAGCAGCCCAGGGATCCCCTCCTCCTACGAGCAGTACTTC.

The J gene is TRBJ1-4, the V gene TRBV9; 9 bases agree with TRBD1. CDR1 is SGDLS, CDR2 YYNGEE, per germline. The V gene end was trimmed by 5 bases and the J gene end by 6 bases; junction bases not matched to a gene: 5. The CDR3 length is 14 residues. The CDR3 reads CASSVGQGYEKLFF. As DNA, the CDR3 is TGTGCCAGCAGTGTGGGACAGGGTTATGAAAAACTGTTTTTT.

V and J are TRBV28 and TRBJ2-3; D possibly corresponds to TRBD2 (5 bases). The CDR3 extends over 13 amino acids. Germline loops: CDR1 MDHEN, CDR2 SYDVKM. Between the trimmed V and J ends, which lost 4 bases and 4 bases, there was a span of 9 bases. Here the CDR3 reads CASSSGAADTQYF. The CDR3 DNA is TGTGCCAGCAGTTCCGGAGCGGCAGATACGCAGTATTTT.

V usage is TRBV28 and J usage is TRBJ2-5, with D perhaps matching TRBD2 (6 bases). Trimming left V 6 bases short and J 2 bases short, with 16 bases between. The germline V gene has CDR1 MDHEN and CDR2 SYDVKM. This CDR3 comprises 15 residues. This chain's CDR3 is CASRIGIGGQETQYF. CDR3 DNA sequence: TGTGCCAGCAGAATTGGAATTGGGGGGCAAGAGACCCAGTACTTC.

The rearrangement links TRBV2 to TRBJ1-1; possibly TRBD1 for D (5 bases). Germline CDR1 and CDR2: SNHLY and FYNNEI. The V gene lost 1 base and the J gene lost 5 bases, with 11 bases spanning the gap. This CDR3 region has 14 residues. CDR3 DNA: TGTGCCAGCAGTGAAGGTCCAGGGAGGACTGAAGCTTTCTTT. Protein product: CASSEGPGRTEAFF. Full variable domain (missing parts from reference TRBV2 and TRBJ1-1): EPEVTQTPSHQVTQMGQEVILRCVPISNHLYFYWYRQILGQKVEFLVSFYNNEISEKSEIFDDQFSVERPDGSNFTLKIRSTKLEDSAMYFCASSEGPGRTEAFFGQGTRLTVV.

The chain combines TRBV19 with TRBJ2-2; 7 bases agree with TRBD1. The V and J ends lost 7 bases and 1 base, in that order; junction bases with no gene match: 6. This CDR3 is 15 amino acids long. In germline, CDR1 is LNHDA, CDR2 SQIVND (reference sequence). CDR3 nucleotides: TGTGCCAGTACCAGGGGGTTATGGAACACCGGGGAGCTGTTTTTT. This gives the protein CASTRGLWNTGELFF.

This rearrangement joins TRBV30 to TRBJ1-5; possible D gene TRBD1, 5 bases. The CDR3 is 14 amino acids. CDR1 GTSNPN and CDR2 SVGIG come from the germline V gene (reference sequence). V lost 0 bases and J lost 3, with 9 bases in between. The CDR3, as DNA: TGTGCCTGGAGTGTAAAGGGGATCAATCAGCCCCAGCATTTT. This sequence encodes CAWSVKGINQPQHF.

The rearrangement joins TRBV28 to TRBJ1-1; D remains ambiguous. V shed 6 bases and J shed 0 bases, with 8 bases lying between them. Germline CDR1 is MDHEN and CDR2 is SYDVKM. The CDR3 sequence is 13 residues long. CDR3 nucleotides: TGTGCCAGCAGCGCTAGAATGAACACTGAAGCTTTCTTT. Translating it yields CASSARMNTEAFF.

The rearrangement uses TRBV5-1 and TRBJ2-1, with 15 bases that match TRBD2. The CDR3 spans 16 residues. V lost 3 bases, J lost 4 bases, and 2 bases stayed unmatched. Germline V lookup: CDR1 SGHRS, CDR2 YFSETQ. The CDR3 spells CASSYGTSGGYNEQFF. The CDR3 DNA reads as TGCGCCAGCAGCTACGGGACTAGCGGGGGGTACAATGAGCAGTTCTTC.

The chain employs TRBV27 and TRBJ1-1; D unclear. Between the trimmed V and J ends, which lost 2 bases and 0 bases, there was a span of 7 bases. This CDR3 contains 14 residues. Germline CDR1 reads MNHEY; CDR2 reads SMNVEV (reference sequence). The CDR3 coding sequence is TGTGCCAGCAGTTTAAAACAGATGAACACTGAAGCTTTCTTT. Translation gives CASSLKQMNTEAFF.

The chain couples TRBV30 to TRBJ2-5; D might be TRBD1 (6 bases). Deletions cut 6 bases from V and 5 bases from J, with 22 bases between. The CDR3 sequence is 15 residues long. Germline loops: CDR1 GTSNPN, CDR2 SVGIG (reference sequence). CDR3 residues: CACLNTGHPGETQYF. The CDR3 DNA reads as TGTGCCTGCCTCAACACGGGACACCCGGGGGAGACCCAGTACTTC.

V is TRBV7-9 and J is TRBJ1-6; D is possibly TRBD1 (6 bases). Trimming shortened V by 0 bases and J by 10 bases, and 16 bases separated the two germline ends. Per the germline V gene, CDR1 is SEHNR and CDR2 is FQNEAQ (reference sequence). The CDR3 length is 16 residues. This CDR3 is CASSLAGGAGGSPLHF. CDR3 bases: TGTGCCAGCAGCTTAGCGGGGGGCGCGGGAGGGTCACCCCTCCACTTT.

The genes are TRBV5-6 and TRBJ2-2, with a weak D call TRBD2 (5 bases). Deletions cut 4 bases from V and 6 bases from J, with 13 bases between. Germline lookup yields CDR1 SGHDT and CDR2 YYEEEE. The CDR3 has 14 amino acids. The CDR3 protein is CASSPRGQAGELFF. CDR3 nucleotide sequence: TGTGCCAGCAGCCCACGGGGTCAGGCCGGGGAGCTGTTTTTT.

The chain recombines TRBV5-4 with TRBJ1-2; 11 bases align to TRBD1. The CDR3 is made up of 15 amino acids. V lost 5 bases to trimming and J lost 4 bases; unmatched junction nucleotides: 7. Looked up from germline, CDR1 is SGHNT and CDR2 is YYREEE (reference sequence). Here the CDR3 DNA reads TGTGCCAGCAGTATCGGACAGGGGGCGAGCTATGGCTACACCTTC. Translation: CASSIGQGASYGYTF.

V and J are TRBV30 and TRBJ2-1, with TRBD2 identical over 9 bases. CDR3 length: 15 amino acids. The germline V gene encodes CDR1 GTSNPN and CDR2 SVGIG (reference sequence). The J segment lost 6 bases and the V segment lost 8 bases, leaving 14 bases of the junction unmatched. The CDR3 here is CARTAGLATGNEQFF. For the CDR3, the DNA is TGTGCCCGGACCGCCGGACTAGCGACGGGCAATGAGCAGTTCTTC.

The chain links TRBV28 to TRBJ1-1, with D possibly being TRBD1 (6 bases). Deletions cut 4 bases from V and 5 bases from J, with 14 bases between. Germline CDR1 MDHEN, CDR2 SYDVKM. The CDR3 is 14 residues long. The CDR3 spells CASSWWGGQTEAFF. In DNA, the CDR3 is TGTGCCAGCAGTTGGTGGGGGGGGCAAACTGAAGCTTTCTTT.

The genes are TRBV30 and TRBJ1-2; no clear D. Trimming left V 4 bases short and J 5 bases short, with 8 bases between. This CDR3 is built from 11 residues. Looked up from germline, CDR1 is GTSNPN and CDR2 is SVGIG (reference sequence). The CDR3 nucleotides are TGTGCCTGGATAGGAGGGTATGGCTACACCTTC. It specifies CAWIGGYGYTF.

The CDR3, as DNA: TGTGCCACCAGAAATCCGGGGGGCCCCACCTACGAGCAGTACTTC. Its translation: CATRNPGGPTYEQYF. This rearrangement joins TRBV28 to TRBJ2-7, with D perhaps TRBD2 (7 bases). The CDR3 extends over 15 amino acids. Looked up from germline, CDR1 is MDHEN and CDR2 is SYDVKM. V was shortened by 10 bases and J by 2 bases, with 21 bases between the two germline ends.

V is TRBV4-1 and J is TRBJ1-3, with D uncertain. V dropped 1 base and J dropped 0 bases, with 10 bases sitting between them. The CDR3 extends over 16 amino acids. Per the germline V gene, CDR1 is MGHRA and CDR2 is YSYEKL. The CDR3 coding sequence is TGCGCCAGCAGCCAAGGGTTGGGGAGCTCTGGAAACACCATATATTTT. This codes for CASSQGLGSSGNTIYF.

The chain has TRBV6-4 and TRBJ1-5; D uncertain. CDR3 size: 15 residues. The germline V and J ends were trimmed by 3 bases and 4 bases, with 13 bases remaining between them. The germline CDR1 and CDR2 sequences are MRHNA and SNTAGT. Here the CDR3 reads CASSETANPNQPQHF. The CDR3 DNA sequence: TGTGCCAGCAGTGAAACAGCTAATCCTAATCAGCCCCAGCATTTT.

V usage is TRBV6-6 and J usage is TRBJ1-6; 9 nucleotides agree with TRBD1. J was trimmed by 10 bases and V by 7 bases; bases with no gene match: 11. The CDR3 consists of 15 residues. Germline values: CDR1 MNHNY, CDR2 SVGAGI (reference sequence). CDR3 amino acids: CASISTGTGPSPLHF. Written as DNA, the CDR3 is TGTGCCAGCATTTCCACCGGGACAGGGCCCTCACCCCTCCACTTT.